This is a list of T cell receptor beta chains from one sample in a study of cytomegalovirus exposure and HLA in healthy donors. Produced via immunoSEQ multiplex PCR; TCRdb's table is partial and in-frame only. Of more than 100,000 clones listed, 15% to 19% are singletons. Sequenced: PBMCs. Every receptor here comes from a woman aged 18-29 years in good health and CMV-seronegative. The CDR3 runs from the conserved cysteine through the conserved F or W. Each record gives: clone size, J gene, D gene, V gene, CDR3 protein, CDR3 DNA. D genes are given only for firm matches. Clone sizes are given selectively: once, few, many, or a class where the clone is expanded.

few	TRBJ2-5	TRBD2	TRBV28	CASSPGLAYETQYF	TGTGCCAGCAGTCCGGGACTAGCGTACGAGACCCAGTACTTC
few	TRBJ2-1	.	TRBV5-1	CASSFEFLQDEQFF	TGCGCCAGCAGCTTCGAGTTCCTACAGGATGAGCAGTTCTTC
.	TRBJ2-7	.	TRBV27	CASSLSGQSIYEQYF	TGTGCCAGCAGTTTATCCGGACAGAGCATCTACGAGCAGTACTTC
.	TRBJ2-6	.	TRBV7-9	CASSSDRGSGANVLTF	TGTGCCAGCAGCTCAGACCGAGGATCTGGGGCCAACGTCCTGACTTTC
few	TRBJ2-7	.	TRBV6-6	CASSSAGVRGEQYF	TGTGCCAGCAGTTCCGCTGGGGTGCGGGGCGAGCAGTACTTC
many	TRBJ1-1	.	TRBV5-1	CASSLSGGNTEAFF	TGCGCCAGCAGCCTGTCGGGGGGAAACACTGAAGCTTTCTTT
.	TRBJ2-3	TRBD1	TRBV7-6	CASSLAGQGLADTQYF	TGTGCCAGCAGCTTAGCTGGACAGGGCCTAGCAGATACGCAGTATTTT
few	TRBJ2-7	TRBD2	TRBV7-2	CASRRTSGEPYF	TGTGCCAGCAGGCGGACTAGCGGGGAACCGTACTTC
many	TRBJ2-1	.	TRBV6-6	CASSYSRVYNEQFF	TGTGCCAGCAGTTACTCGAGAGTCTACAATGAGCAGTTCTTC
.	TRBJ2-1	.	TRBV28	CATTDSYNEQFF	TGTGCCACTACCGACAGCTACAATGAGCAGTTCTTC
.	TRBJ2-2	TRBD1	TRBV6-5	CASTDRGYTGELFF	TGTGCCAGCACAGACAGGGGATACACCGGGGAGCTGTTTTTT
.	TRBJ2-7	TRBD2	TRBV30	CACGPTREGEQYF	TGTGCCTGCGGTCCGACGCGGGAGGGGGAGCAGTACTTC
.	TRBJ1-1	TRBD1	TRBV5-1	CASSPDRGVTEAFF	TGCGCCAGCAGCCCCGACAGGGGTGTAACTGAAGCTTTCTTT
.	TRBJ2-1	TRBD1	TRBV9	CASSDSGTGGNEQFF	TGTGCCAGCAGCGACTCCGGGACAGGGGGTAATGAGCAGTTCTTC
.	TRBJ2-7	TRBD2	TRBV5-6	CASSLGLAEASYEQYF	TGTGCCAGCAGCTTAGGGCTAGCGGAGGCCTCCTACGAGCAGTACTTC
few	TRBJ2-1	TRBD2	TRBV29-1	CSVRQAGGPGNEQFF	TGCAGCGTTCGCCAAGCGGGAGGGCCGGGCAATGAGCAGTTCTTC
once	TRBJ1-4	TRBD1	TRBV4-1	CASSQDRVQGDATNEKLFF	TGCGCCAGCAGCCAAGATCGAGTGCAGGGGGATGCAACTAATGAAAAACTGTTTTTT
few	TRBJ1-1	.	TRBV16	CASSQRQVPRGEAFF	TGTGCCAGCAGCCAAAGACAGGTCCCTCGGGGTGAAGCTTTCTTT
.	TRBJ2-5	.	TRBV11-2	CASSHSGGVQETQYF	TGTGCCAGCAGCCACAGCGGCGGGGTCCAAGAGACCCAGTACTTC
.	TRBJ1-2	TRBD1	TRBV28	CASSPGQGNYGYTF	TGTGCCAGCAGTCCGGGACAGGGGAACTATGGCTACACCTTC
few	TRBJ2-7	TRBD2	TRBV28	CASSPTGTSGYYEQYF	TGTGCCAGCAGCCCTACAGGGACTAGCGGGTACTACGAGCAGTACTTC
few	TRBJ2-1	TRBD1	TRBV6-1	CASSGDRGNEQFF	TGTGCCAGCAGTGGGGACAGGGGAAATGAGCAGTTCTTC
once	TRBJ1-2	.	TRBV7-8	CASSPGSAVGYTF	TGTGCCAGCAGCCCAGGGTCGGCGGTGGGCTACACCTTC
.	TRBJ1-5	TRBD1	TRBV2	CASSMTGPYSNQPQHF	TGTGCCAGCAGTATGACAGGGCCTTATAGCAATCAGCCCCAGCATTTT
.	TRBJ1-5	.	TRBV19	CASSGSGGNQPQHF	TGTGCCAGTAGTGGGTCAGGGGGCAATCAGCCCCAGCATTTT
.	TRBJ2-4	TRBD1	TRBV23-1	CASSQWDSLAKNIQYF	TGCGCCAGCAGTCAATGGGACAGTTTAGCCAAAAACATTCAGTACTTC
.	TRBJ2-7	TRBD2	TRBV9	CASSVVGSGKEEQYF	TGTGCCAGCAGCGTAGTGGGTAGCGGGAAGGAGGAGCAGTACTTC
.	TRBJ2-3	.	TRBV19	CASSVTSRTDTQYF	TGTGCCAGTAGTGTTACTAGCCGCACAGATACGCAGTATTTT
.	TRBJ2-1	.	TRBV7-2	CASTPLAGSSYNEQFF	TGTGCCAGCACCCCCCTTGCAGGTAGCTCCTACAATGAGCAGTTCTTC
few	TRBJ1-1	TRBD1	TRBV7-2	CASNFLRGTGGTEAFF	TGTGCCAGCAACTTCCTCAGGGGGACAGGGGGCACTGAAGCTTTCTTT
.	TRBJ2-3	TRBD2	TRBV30	CACPGASGEDTQYF	TGTGCCTGCCCCGGGGCTAGCGGGGAAGATACGCAGTATTTT
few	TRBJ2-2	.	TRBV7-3	CASSLYSTGELFF	TGTGCCAGCAGCTTGTACAGTACCGGGGAGCTGTTTTTT
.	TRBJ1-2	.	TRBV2	CASSPEGCYGYTF	TGTGCCAGCAGTCCTGAGGGCTGCTATGGCTACACCTTC
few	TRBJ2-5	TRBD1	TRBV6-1	CASRWTGEGTQYF	TGTGCCAGCAGGTGGACAGGGGAAGGGACCCAGTACTTC
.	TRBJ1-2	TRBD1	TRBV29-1	CSVARDRDSYGYTF	TGCAGCGTTGCGAGGGACAGGGACAGCTATGGCTACACCTTC
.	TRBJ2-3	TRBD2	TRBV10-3	CAISGATGTSGAGGDTQYF	TGTGCCATCAGTGGAGCTACCGGGACTAGCGGGGCCGGCGGGGATACGCAGTATTTT
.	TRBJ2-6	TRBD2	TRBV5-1	CASSLRGLAGGHSGANVLTF	TGCGCCAGCAGCTTGAGGGGACTAGCGGGAGGGCATTCTGGGGCCAACGTCCTGACTTTC